This entry lists 9 T cell receptor beta chains sequenced from one sample in a study of T cells in women clearing cervical HPV infection. Data came from immunoSEQ multiplex PCR; TCRdb stores just in-frame clones and leaves some out. Its listing shows roughly 22,000 clones. Material for sequencing was blood buffy coat. All receptors derive from a woman between 18 and 69 years old with a cervical HPV16 infection that either progressed to CIN3+ or cleared (not recorded which).

With respect to this clone: The CDR3 end is not reached by the read, which stops 3 residues before it; the germline J gene fills it in. This rearrangement joins TRBV11-1 to TRBJ1-1; D perhaps matches TRBD1 (6 bases). The CDR3 contains 14 residues. V was clipped by 5 bases and J by 1 base, with 11 bases between them. CDR1 is SGHAT, CDR2 FQDESV, per germline (reference sequence). The CDR3 loop reads CASSEDSWNTEAFF. Partial CDR3 DNA: TGTGCCAGCAGCGAGGACAGTTGGAACACTGAA.

In the case of this clone: The read finishes 3 residues shy of the CDR3 end, and the germline J gene is used to complete it. This chain uses TRBV18 with TRBJ1-5; D is unclear. Germline V CDR1 and CDR2: KGHSH, LQKENI. This CDR3 contains 15 residues. The sequenced CDR3 bases are TGTGCCAGCTCACTCTCGCTAGCGGCCACAGATCCC. Translated: CASSLSLAATDP. The whole CDR3 sequence is CASSLSLAATDPQHF. Based on the CDR3 plus reference TRBV18 and TRBJ1-5, the full variable domain is NAGVMQNPRHLVRRRGQEARLRCSPMKGHSHVYWYRQLPEEGLKFMVYLQKENIIDESGMPKERFSAEFPKEGPSILRIQQVVRGDSAAYFCASSLSLAATDPQHFGDGTRLSIL.

As concerns this clone: The CDR3 is cut off 3 residues early in the read; its end comes from the germline J gene. The V gene is TRBV29-1, the J gene TRBJ2-5, with 15 positions matching TRBD2. This CDR3 has 16 residues. Per the germline V gene, CDR1 is SQVTM and CDR2 is ANQGSEA. The V gene end was trimmed by 6 bases and the J gene end by 4 bases; junction bases not matched to a gene: 9. The CDR3 bases that were read are TGCAGCGTCGACGGACTAGCGGGAGGGCCACGAGAGACC. It codes for CSVDGLAGGPRET. The complete CDR3 reads CSVDGLAGGPRETQYF.

The sequenced CDR3 bases are TGTGCCAGCGCTCCAAGGACTAGCGGCAATGAG. Its protein is CASAPRTSGNE. The whole CDR3 region reads CASAPRTSGNEQFF. V gene TRBV2 combines with J gene TRBJ2-1; TRBD2 aligns across 10 bases. Read data end 3 residues before the CDR3 end; the end is taken from the germline J gene. J gave up 6 bases and V 8 bases, and 7 bases lay outside the gene matches. The CDR3 runs 14 residues. Germline CDR1 SNHLY, CDR2 FYNNEI.

Considering frequency, this clone is medium-sized. The CDR3 end is not reached by the read, which stops 3 residues before it; the germline J gene fills it in. This sequence joins TRBV5-5 and TRBJ2-2; 7 bases match TRBD1. Germline CDR1 reads SGHKS; CDR2 reads YYEKEE (reference sequence). CDR3 length: 15 amino acids. With 5 bases clipped from V and 1 base from J, the junction kept 5 bases outside the gene matches. The CDR3 sequence: CASRTGTENTGELFF. CDR3 bases read: TGTGCCAGCAGGACCGGGACAGAGAACACCGGGGAG.

Concerning this clone: The read gets to within 3 residues of the CDR3 end, and the germline J gene fills in the rest. The chain links TRBV19 to TRBJ2-4; weak D call: TRBD1 (6 bases). This CDR3 has 13 amino acids. The germline V gene has CDR1 LNHDA and CDR2 SQIVND (reference sequence). The covered CDR3 bases are TGTGCCAGTAGTTCCTCCAGGGGTCGAGGT. Amino acids: CASSSSRGRG. The whole CDR3 is CASSSSRGRGQYF.

The CDR3 loop reads CASALAGRYNEQFF. Incomplete CDR3 DNA: TGTGCCAGCGCTCTAGCGGGGAGATACAATGAG. This chain joins TRBV11-2 and TRBJ2-1, with 9 bases that match TRBD2. Read coverage stops 3 residues before the CDR3 terminus; the germline J gene supplies the remainder. Germline V gene lookup returns CDR1 SGHAT and CDR2 FQNNGV. V was clipped by 8 bases and J by 4 bases; unmatched bases: 6. This CDR3 is built from 14 residues.

Details on this clone: The read stops 3 residues short of the end of the CDR3; the missing end is completed from the germline J gene. V and J are TRBV19 and TRBJ2-2, with D tentatively TRBD2 (6 bases). This CDR3 comprises 14 residues. From germline, CDR1 is LNHDA and CDR2 SQIVND (reference sequence). CDR3: CASREGSGANVLFF. The part of the CDR3 DNA that was read is TGTGCCAGTAGGGAGGGGTCTGGGGCCAACGTG.

Concerning this clone: Coverage ceases 3 residues before the CDR3 finishes, and the germline J gene fills in the end. The V call is TRBV10-3, the J call TRBJ1-2; 10 bases map to TRBD1. The ends lost 10 bases at V and 7 bases at J; junction bases unmatched: 6. The CDR3 contains 12 residues. The germline V gene has CDR1 ENHRY and CDR2 SYGVKD. The sequenced part of the CDR3 DNA is TGTGCCACCGGGACAGGGGAGGGTGGC. Protein sequence: CATGTGEGG. The full CDR3 sequence reads CATGTGEGGYTF.